The subject of this entry is one T cell receptor beta chain. The antigen remains undetermined. Source study methods: There were no quality scores in the junction-only immunoSEQ sequences, so filtering differed. Assay used: immunoSEQ multiplex PCR; TCRdb lists only in-frame clones, some missing. V, J and clone size are those of that table, while D and trimming were read from the DNA. The sample carries roughly 320,000 clones, more than 75% recorded once. The data were taken from a study of shared clonotypes between healthy human individuals. Study-wide context: Three plates were used per donor for CD4 naive, three for CD4 memory, two for CD8 naive and one for CD8 memory.

J lost 6 bases, V lost 3 bases, and 9 bases had no gene match. Germline V gene data show CDR1 as SGDLS and CDR2 as YYNGEE. CDR3 size: 14 residues. Study-wide findings and caveats: Estimated richness values were generally larger in naive subsets than in memory subsets. Clonotype sharing among the donors was expected to vary with sequencing depth.

This chain connects TRBV9 to TRBJ2-7; 7 nucleotides agree with TRBD2. Source material: memory CD8+ T cells sorted from blood. Noted subset: CD45RO+ cells pooled with CCR7-negative TemRA cells. The receptor was derived from a young man in good health. The CDR3 DNA reads as TGTGCCAGCAGCGCGGGGGGAGTACCGGTCGAGCAGTACTTC. Encoded protein: CASSAGGVPVEQYF.